The clone carrying this TCR beta chain appeared a few times. The antigen remains undetermined. The PCR was carried out with 60 Vbeta primers and 13 Jbeta primers. The method was immunoSEQ multiplex PCR; TCRdb's version includes in-frame clones alone and lacks a portion of them. The sample has about 200,000 clones; around 79% are singletons. Germline V gene lookup returns CDR1 SEHNR and CDR2 FQNEAQ (reference sequence). The CDR3 is 13 amino acids. The V gene lost 5 bases and the J gene lost 1 base, with 8 bases spanning the gap. The data derive from a study of cytomegalovirus exposure and HLA in healthy donors. Whole-study findings and limits: Associated with HLA alleles at 0.05 false discovery rate in a later analysis were approximately 17,000 TCR beta sequences.

This receptor was taken from a girl aged 2 to 10 in good health and CMV-seronegative. The gene calls are TRBV7-9 and TRBJ1-1, with D unresolved. Material for sequencing was PBMCs. CDR3 bases: TGTGCCAGCAGCCCGCGCACGAACACTGAAGCTTTCTTT. It codes for CASSPRTNTEAFF.